These 14 T cell receptor beta chains were all obtained from the same sample, sequenced in a study of blood T cell repertoires in COVID-19. Libraries were prepared by immunoSEQ multiplex PCR; TCRdb keeps only in-frame clonotypes and omits some of them. The sample shows under 250,000 clones, 88% of them seen only once. Sequences were obtained from PBMCs or T cells enriched from blood (not recorded which). The receptor set was obtained from a woman aged 25 to 39 who had been exposed to COVID-19.

The chain couples TRBV6-5 to TRBJ2-1; 8 bases agree with TRBD2. This CDR3 spans 15 amino acids. CDR1 is MNHEY, CDR2 SVGAGI, per germline. Trimming cost V 4 bases and J 8 bases; bases outside gene matches: 10. The CDR3 coding sequence is TGTGCCAGCAGTTCCTCTAGCGGGTCTTTGCATGAGCAGTTCTTC. Translation gives CASSSSSGSLHEQFF.

CDR3: CASRKEIYEQYF. In nucleotides, the CDR3 is TGTGCCAGCAGAAAGGAGATCTACGAGCAGTACTTC. V usage is TRBV2 and J usage is TRBJ2-7; no clear D gene. The CDR3 consists of 12 residues. Per the germline V gene, CDR1 is SNHLY and CDR2 is FYNNEI. V was clipped by 6 bases and J by 3 bases, with 9 bases between them. The full variable domain, its missing parts supplied by reference TRBV2 and TRBJ2-7, is EPEVTQTPSHQVTQMGQEVILRCVPISNHLYFYWYRQILGQKVEFLVSFYNNEISEKSEIFDDQFSVERPDGSNFTLKIRSTKLEDSAMYFCASRKEIYEQYFGPGTRLTVT.

The chain couples TRBV3-1 (or the pseudogene TRBV3-2) to TRBJ2-3, with 7 bases fitting TRBD2. Germline V gives CDR1 LGHDT, CDR2 YNNKEL (reference sequence). V was clipped by 3 bases and J by 1 base; unmatched bases: 4. This CDR3 spans 15 amino acids. CDR3 sequence: CASSQGLAGTDTQYF. The CDR3 DNA reads TGTGCCAGCAGCCAGGGGCTAGCGGGCACAGATACGCAGTATTTT.

The chain combines TRBV5-1 with TRBJ1-1; 8 nucleotides match TRBD1. Germline CDR1 is SGHRS and CDR2 is YFSETQ. With V trimmed by 5 bases and J by 4 bases, 4 bases remained unmatched. The CDR3 loop spans 13 amino acids. The CDR3 loop is CASRRTGSTEAFF. CDR3 nucleotides: TGCGCCAGCAGGCGGACAGGGAGCACTGAAGCTTTCTTT.

This clone was detected once. The chain is built from TRBV29-1 and TRBJ2-1; 8 bases line up with TRBD1. Germline CDR1 and CDR2: SQVTM and ANQGSEA. This CDR3 comprises 12 residues. Losses at the gene ends were 4 bases for V and 9 bases for J; bases not matched to a gene: 5. In nucleotides, the CDR3 is TGCAGCGTTGGGACAGGGTCGAGTGAGCAGTTCTTC. Amino acid sequence: CSVGTGSSEQFF.

The V gene is TRBV11-2, the J gene TRBJ2-7; no clear D gene. Per germline, CDR1 SGHAT and CDR2 FQNNGV. There are 13 residues in the CDR3. The germline V and J ends were trimmed by 5 bases and 2 bases, with 10 bases remaining between them. The CDR3 sequence is CASSPNLAYEQYF. The CDR3 DNA reads TGTGCCAGCAGCCCAAATTTAGCCTACGAGCAGTACTTC.

The chain is built from TRBV2 and TRBJ2-3, with D possibly TRBD2 on 7 matching bases. Trimming took off 4 bases at V and 0 bases at J, with 11 bases between the two ends. Germline CDR1 and CDR2: SNHLY and FYNNEI. This CDR3 contains 15 residues. The CDR3 DNA sequence: TGTGCCAGCAGTGTTGGGGGGGCTAGCACAGATACGCAGTATTTT. Its translation: CASSVGGASTDTQYF.

CDR3 bases: TGTGCCAGCAGCTCAAAGGGGGATCAGCCCCAGCATTTT. Its protein product is CASSSKGDQPQHF. The V gene is TRBV7-9, the J gene TRBJ1-5, with a possible D match to TRBD1 (6 bases). Germline V gene lookup returns CDR1 SEHNR and CDR2 FQNEAQ (reference sequence). V was shortened by 4 bases and J by 5 bases, with 9 bases between the two germline ends. The CDR3 sequence is 13 residues long.

The CDR3 DNA follows: TGTGCCAGCAGTCCAAGCGGGCGAGGGATGTCCAACGTCCTGACTTTC. As protein: CASSPSGRGMSNVLTF. The rearrangement joins TRBV28 to TRBJ2-6; weak D call: TRBD2 (6 bases). Trimming removed 5 bases from V and 8 bases from J, with 19 bases in between. This CDR3 is 16 amino acids long. Germline values: CDR1 MDHEN, CDR2 SYDVKM. Full variable domain (missing parts from reference TRBV28 and TRBJ2-6): DVKVTQSSRYLVKRTGEKVFLECVQDMDHENMFWYRQDPGLGLRLIYFSYDVKMKEKGDIPEGYSVSREKKERFSLILESASTNQTSMYLCASSPSGRGMSNVLTFGAGSRLTVL.

V gene TRBV19 combines with J gene TRBJ1-6; 10 bases line up with TRBD1. Germline-derived CDR1 and CDR2 are LNHDA and SQIVND (reference sequence). CDR3 length equals 15 residues. The V and J ends lost 5 bases and 8 bases, in that order; junction bases with no gene match: 6. CDR3 nucleotides: TGTGCCAGTAGTCCGGGACAGGGGTTTTATTCACCCCTCCACTTT. Translated, it gives CASSPGQGFYSPLHF.

The chain links TRBV5-4 to TRBJ2-1; TRBD2 might be the D (6 bases). This CDR3 has 18 amino acids. Per the germline V gene, CDR1 is SGHNT and CDR2 is YYREEE (reference sequence). V was trimmed by 0 bases and J by 0 bases, leaving 16 bases between them. CDR3 in DNA: TGTGCCAGCAGCTTGGTACGGGGCGGAGGGAGCTCCTACAATGAGCAGTTCTTC. Protein product: CASSLVRGGGSSYNEQFF.

The rearrangement links TRBV4-2 to TRBJ2-3; 8 bases agree with TRBD2. The length of the CDR3 is 19 residues. Per germline, CDR1 LGHNA and CDR2 YNFKEQ. V dropped 0 bases and J dropped 6; count of bases not matched to a gene: 17. The CDR3 is CASSQESGRALGRLDTQYF. For the CDR3, the DNA is TGTGCCAGCAGCCAAGAGTCCGGGAGGGCCCTCGGGAGGCTTGATACGCAGTATTTT.

V and J are TRBV27 and TRBJ1-1, with D maybe TRBD1 (6 bases). With 5 bases removed from V and 3 bases from J, the gap between germline ends came to 16 bases. The CDR3 covers 15 residues. Germline V gene lookup returns CDR1 MNHEY and CDR2 SMNVEV (reference sequence). DNA of the CDR3: TGTGCCAGCAGTCCTAGGGGACAAACCGACACTGAAGCTTTCTTT. Translated, it gives CASSPRGQTDTEAFF.

V and J are TRBV2 and TRBJ2-1; 7 nucleotides agree with TRBD2. CDR1 SNHLY and CDR2 FYNNEI come from the germline V gene. The length of the CDR3 is 14 residues. After removal of 3 bases from V and 7 bases from J, the junction contained 6 bases not matched to a gene. The CDR3 protein is CASSERVSGNEQFF. CDR3 DNA sequence: TGTGCCAGCAGTGAGAGAGTTAGCGGGAATGAGCAGTTCTTC.